Below, 5 T cell receptor beta chains from the same sample are listed, as sequenced in a study of vaccination and CD4 T cells after COVID-19. Sample treatment: approximately 9-day PBMC culture with coronavirus spike peptide pools or control peptides (ViraFEST assay). Sequenced with the Oncomine TCR Beta short-read assay was DNA taken from cultured CD4+ T cells. MiXCR, run by TCRdb on the PCR reads, gives a single entry per CDR3 protein. The table has around 15,000 distinct CDR3 sequences, 52% seen once. These receptors' antigens are unknown. Input material: CD4+ T cells from blood, cultured in vitro. These receptors were collected from a human donor who had recovered from COVID-19.

This clonotype was seen only a few times. J is TRBJ1-2 and V is TRBV20-1; no clear D. The length of the CDR3 is 11 residues. The ends were cut back, 0 bases at V and 7 bases at J, with 6 bases in the middle. Germline V gives CDR1 DFQATT, CDR2 SNEGSKA (reference sequence). The chain's CDR3 is CSARDLRGYTF. In nucleotides, the CDR3 is TGCAGTGCTAGAGATCTTCGTGGCTACACCTTC.

The gene calls are TRBV7-9 and TRBJ2-7, with 7 bases aligning to TRBD1. The CDR3 consists of 14 residues. Germline V gives CDR1 SEHNR, CDR2 FQNEAQ (reference sequence). The ends lost 5 bases at V and 4 bases at J; junction bases unmatched: 8. The CDR3 loop reads CASSPGTAVYEQYF. CDR3 sequence (DNA): TGTGCCAGCAGCCCCGGGACAGCCGTTTACGAGCAGTACTTC.

The chain combines TRBV2 with TRBJ2-2, with no clear D. V was cut by 6 bases and J by 6 bases, with 11 bases left in between. This CDR3 contains 13 residues. Germline V gene lookup returns CDR1 SNHLY and CDR2 FYNNEI. DNA of the CDR3: TGTGCCAGCAGGGGTAGGGTCGCCGGGGAGCTGTTTTTT. Translated: CASRGRVAGELFF.

This clonotype was found a few times. The chain joins TRBV20-1 to TRBJ1-1; D unclear. There are 11 residues in the CDR3. V shed 5 bases and J shed 11 bases, with 15 bases lying between them. Germline V gives CDR1 DFQATT, CDR2 SNEGSKA (reference sequence). CDR3 loop: CSARKGGLAFF. The CDR3 region has the DNA TGCAGTGCTCGAAAGGGAGGGCTGGCTTTCTTT.

The sample holds a few counts of this clonotype. The J gene is TRBJ2-2, the V gene TRBV7-8, with D unclear. Germline V gene data show CDR1 as SGHVS and CDR2 as FQNEAQ. There are 17 residues in the CDR3. Deletions cut 2 bases from V and 1 base from J, with 14 bases between. The CDR3 DNA follows: TGTGCCAGCAGCTTACGGTTAACAACTCGGAACACCGGGGAGCTGTTTTTT. Translating it yields CASSLRLTTRNTGELFF.